The subject of this entry is one T cell receptor beta chain. The sample comes from a study of blood T cell repertoires in COVID-19. Overall study context: Both acute and convalescent COVID-19 samples were obtained from the United States, Italy and Spain. From T cells, B-cell-depleted T cells, or PBMCs came the material, which was cDNA or gDNA.

Authors' methods: Amplification from reference gene primers served as the basis for estimated nucleated cell counts. Profiled with immunoSEQ multiplex PCR; TCRdb holds only in-frame clones, not every one. That table gives V, J and clone size, and the DNA gave D and trimming. The sample consists of under 85,000 clones, roughly 85% of them appearing once. The CDR3 loop spans 16 amino acids. Germline CDR1 SGHRS, CDR2 YFSETQ. V gave up 4 bases and J gave up 7 bases; unmatched junction bases: 12. This sequence originates from a human donor in a cohort sampled during active COVID-19. The sample was peripheral blood. The genes are TRBV5-1 and TRBJ2-1; 9 bases fit TRBD1. CDR3 amino acids: CASSKPGTGIKNEQFF. The CDR3 nucleotides are TGCGCCAGCAGCAAGCCCGGGACAGGGATTAAAAATGAGCAGTTCTTC.